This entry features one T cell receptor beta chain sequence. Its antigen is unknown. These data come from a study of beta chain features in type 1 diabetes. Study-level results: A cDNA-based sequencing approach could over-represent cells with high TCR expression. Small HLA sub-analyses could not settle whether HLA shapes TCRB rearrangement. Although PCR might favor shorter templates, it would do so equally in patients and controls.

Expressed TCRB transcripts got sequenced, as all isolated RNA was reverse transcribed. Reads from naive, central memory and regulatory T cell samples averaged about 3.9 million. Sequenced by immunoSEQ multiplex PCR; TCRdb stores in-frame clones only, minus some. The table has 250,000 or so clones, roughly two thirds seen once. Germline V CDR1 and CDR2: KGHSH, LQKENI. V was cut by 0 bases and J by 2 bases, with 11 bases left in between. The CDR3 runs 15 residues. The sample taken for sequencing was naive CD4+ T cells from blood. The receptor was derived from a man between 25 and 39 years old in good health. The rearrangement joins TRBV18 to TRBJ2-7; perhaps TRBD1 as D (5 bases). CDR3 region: CASSPPGPATYEQYF. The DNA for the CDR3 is TGTGCCAGCTCACCACCGGGGCCCGCGACCTACGAGCAGTACTTC.